This note documents a single T cell receptor (beta chain) sequence. Its target is unknown. Recipients were bled about 28 days pretransplant and at posttransplant days 30, 100, 180. V lost 4 bases, J lost 15 bases, and 13 bases lay in between. Germline values: CDR1 MNHEY, CDR2 SVGAGI. The CDR3 contains 11 residues. Repertoires were generated with immunoSEQ multiplex PCR, while TCRdb's copy carries only in-frame clones and drops some. The table lists about 29,000 clones, about 94% of them singletons. These data are taken from a study of T cell clonotyping in hematopoietic cell transplantation. Points from the study as a whole: Graft donor and pretransplant recipient Inverse Simpson Index values predicted broader posttransplant TCR diversity. Without cell sorting, CD4 versus CD8 contributions remain unresolved.

The rearrangement uses TRBV6-5 and TRBJ2-1; tentatively, D is TRBD1 (6 bases). Sequencing used PBMCs, obtained 100 days after allogeneic stem cell transplant. The sequence was obtained from a female patient in her fifties who had an allogeneic stem cell transplant from a related donor, so the T cells may come from the graft donor. Some clones in this sample may be carry-over from other donors' samples. CDR3 in amino acids: CASSSRQEAFF. Here the CDR3 DNA reads TGTGCCAGCAGTTCCCGACAGGAGGCGTTCTTC.